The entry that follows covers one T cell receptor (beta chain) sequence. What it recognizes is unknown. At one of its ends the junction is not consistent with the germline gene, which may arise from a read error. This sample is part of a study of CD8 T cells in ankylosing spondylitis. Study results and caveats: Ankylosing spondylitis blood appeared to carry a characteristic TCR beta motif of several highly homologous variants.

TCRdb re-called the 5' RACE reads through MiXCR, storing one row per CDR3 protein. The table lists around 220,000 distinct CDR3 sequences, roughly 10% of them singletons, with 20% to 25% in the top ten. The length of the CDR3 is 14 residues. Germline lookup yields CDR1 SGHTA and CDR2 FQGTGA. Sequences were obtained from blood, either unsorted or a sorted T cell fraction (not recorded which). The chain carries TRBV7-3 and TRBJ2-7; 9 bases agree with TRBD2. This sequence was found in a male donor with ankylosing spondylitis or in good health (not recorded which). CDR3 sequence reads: CDSSLVAGDYEQYF. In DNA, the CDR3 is TGTGACAGCAGCTTGGTAGCGGGGGACTACGAGCAGTACTTC.